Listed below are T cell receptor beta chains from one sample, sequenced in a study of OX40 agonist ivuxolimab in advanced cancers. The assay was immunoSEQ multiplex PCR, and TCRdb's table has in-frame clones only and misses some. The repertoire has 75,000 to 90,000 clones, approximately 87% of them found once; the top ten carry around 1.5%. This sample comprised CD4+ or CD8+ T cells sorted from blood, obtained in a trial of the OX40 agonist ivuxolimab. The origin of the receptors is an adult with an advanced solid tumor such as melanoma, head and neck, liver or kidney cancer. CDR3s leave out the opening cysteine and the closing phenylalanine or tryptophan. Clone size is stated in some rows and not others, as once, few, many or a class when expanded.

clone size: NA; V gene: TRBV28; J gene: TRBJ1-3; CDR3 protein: ASFPGGTAVSGNTIY
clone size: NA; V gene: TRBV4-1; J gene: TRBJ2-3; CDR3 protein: ASSQVNLVSTDTQY
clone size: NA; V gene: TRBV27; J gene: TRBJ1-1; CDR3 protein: ASSFATGGRAEAF
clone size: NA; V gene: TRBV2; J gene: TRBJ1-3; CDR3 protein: ASSALGGNTIY
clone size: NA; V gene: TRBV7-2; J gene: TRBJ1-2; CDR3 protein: ASSADSSSNYGYT
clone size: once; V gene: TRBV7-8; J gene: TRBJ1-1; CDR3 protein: ASSLGGPVTEAF
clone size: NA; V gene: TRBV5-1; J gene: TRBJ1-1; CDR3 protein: ASSLTGTGNTEAF
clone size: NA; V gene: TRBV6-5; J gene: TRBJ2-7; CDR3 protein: ASTSPGGPDSEQY
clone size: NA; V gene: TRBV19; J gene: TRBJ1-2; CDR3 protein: ASSSGQSLYGYT
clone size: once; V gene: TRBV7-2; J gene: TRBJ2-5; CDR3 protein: ASSLAGTSVQETQY
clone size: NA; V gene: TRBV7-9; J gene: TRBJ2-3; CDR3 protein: ASSRTSGSGADTQY
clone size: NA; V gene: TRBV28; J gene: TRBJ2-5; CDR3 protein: ASSLYGLAVQETQY
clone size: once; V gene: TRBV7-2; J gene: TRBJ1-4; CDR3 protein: ASSWLQDSTNEKLF
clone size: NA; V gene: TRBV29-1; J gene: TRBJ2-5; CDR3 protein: SVDEGGGETQY
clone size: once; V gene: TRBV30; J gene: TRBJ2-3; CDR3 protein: AWSSSGTGSDTQY
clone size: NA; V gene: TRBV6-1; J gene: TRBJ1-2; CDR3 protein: ASSGGGGGDGYT
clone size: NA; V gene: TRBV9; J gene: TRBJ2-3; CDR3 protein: ASSVRGGPSTDTQY
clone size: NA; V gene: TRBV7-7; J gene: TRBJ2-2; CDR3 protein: ASGRQAGELF
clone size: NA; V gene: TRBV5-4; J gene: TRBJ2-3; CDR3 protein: ASRGTSTDTQY
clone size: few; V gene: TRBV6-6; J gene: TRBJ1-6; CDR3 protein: ASSYSGGGNSPLH
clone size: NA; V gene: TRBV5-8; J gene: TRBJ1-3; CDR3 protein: ASSPGLISGNTIY
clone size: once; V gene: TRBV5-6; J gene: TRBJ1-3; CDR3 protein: ASSAGFSGNTIY
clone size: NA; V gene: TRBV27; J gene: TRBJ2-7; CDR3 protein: ASSHTHAAGEQY
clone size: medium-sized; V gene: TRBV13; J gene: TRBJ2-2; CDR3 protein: ASSPDRIRGELF
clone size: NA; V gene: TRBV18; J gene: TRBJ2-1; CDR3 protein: ASSPSVESLVSNEQF
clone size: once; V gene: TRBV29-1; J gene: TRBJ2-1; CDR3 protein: SVEVTRTVNEQF
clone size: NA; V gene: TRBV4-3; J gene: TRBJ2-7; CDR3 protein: ASSPWGGYYEQY
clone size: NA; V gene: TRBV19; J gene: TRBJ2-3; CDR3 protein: ASSPLSSGGDTQY
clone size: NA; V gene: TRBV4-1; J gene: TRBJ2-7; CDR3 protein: ASSQDRTSGRSYEQY
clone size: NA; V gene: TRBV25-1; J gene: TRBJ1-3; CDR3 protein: ASRLAGDAGNTIY